This paragraph covers one T cell receptor beta chain sequence. Antigen specificity is unknown. These data are taken from a study of CD4+ T cells in melanoma. General study results and limits: In melanoma, neoantigen-specific CD4+ T cells reportedly differed in differentiation state. A reported correlation linked neoantigen-specific CD4+ T cells to CD8+, macrophage and B cell function.

Method: immunoSEQ multiplex PCR; TCRdb's copy keeps in-frame clones and lacks some. Among 14,000 to 15,000 clones listed, about 63% were seen once. Trimming cost V 7 bases and J 0 bases, with 13 bases left between them. This CDR3 has 15 residues. Germline V gene lookup returns CDR1 SNHLY and CDR2 FYNNEI. The sample was cells from a culture (not recorded whether cultured in vitro). V and J are TRBV2 and TRBJ1-3; D is ambiguous. This TCR was sampled from a human donor with melanoma. The CDR3 reads CASMPNRGSGNTIYF. Written as DNA, the CDR3 is TGTGCCAGCATGCCGAACCGGGGCTCTGGAAACACCATATATTTT. Full variable domain (outside the CDR3, taken from reference TRBV2 and TRBJ1-3): EPEVTQTPSHQVTQMGQEVILRCVPISNHLYFYWYRQILGQKVEFLVSFYNNEISEKSEIFDDQFSVERPDGSNFTLKIRSTKLEDSAMYFCASMPNRGSGNTIYFGEGSWLTVV.